The rows below give T cell receptor beta chains drawn from one sample of a study of control samples from healthy donors and cancer patients. Profiled with immunoSEQ multiplex PCR; TCRdb holds only in-frame clones, not every one. The table has about 170,000 clones, 85% to 95% seen once; the top ten hold about 4%. Sequenced sample: blood. The receptor set was obtained from a woman aged 55-75 years in good health. Both conserved end residues are part of each CDR3.

>TRBV6-2/TRBV6-3
CASSPHLWENSPLHF
>TRBV10-2
CADAPGQGAVDGYTF
>TRBV4-3
CASSPQAPAGTGINYGYTF
>TRBV7-9
CASSLLSSRAGGYTF
>TRBV5-8
CASSLRDGSHSNQPQHF
>TRBV29-1
CSASQGDHGYTF
>TRBV2
CASGDSYGYTF
>TRBV7-7
CASSLGLSTGGAYNEQFF
>TRBV29-1
CSVASGYNEQFF
>TRBV27
CASSFSGRTDTQYF
>TRBV6-1
CASSARTSGRTGELFF
>TRBV19
CASSIEGIMNTEAFF
>TRBV6-6
CASSYRQEALNGYTF
>TRBV2
CASSVRETQYF
>TRBV12-5
CASGPSTGSNTEAFF
>TRBV19
CASSIGTVSPLHF
>TRBV11-2
CASDRGLTSTDTQYF
>TRBV27
CASSLGNGQGAGSNTEAFF
>TRBV5-1
CASSLALGNTEAFF
>TRBV4-3
CASSQDWPTTYEQYF
>TRBV27
CASQGSKNIQYF
>TRBV7-9
CASSFSPSQTSQETQYF
>TRBV7-8
CASSSPGGLRSFTEAFF
>TRBV6-5
CASRRDGGNTIYF
>TRBV7-9
CASSLASDSLNQPQHF
>TRBV15
CATSNGRSTDTQYF
>TRBV5-6
CASSLLSGGRTDTQYF
>TRBV7-8
CASSPGAGLFTDTQYF
>TRBV5-1
CASSPDGRTTDTQYF
>TRBV4-1
CASSRDRTNNQPQHF
>TRBV5-6
CASSLNPSDFMNTEAFF
>TRBV18
CASSPNRDTEAFF
>TRBV11-3
CASSLEGRAATEAFF
>TRBV5-4
CASSLSLGGHNEKLFF
>TRBV29-1
CSVDDGSYEQYF
>TRBV12-3/TRBV12-4
CASSLKSNTEAFF
>TRBV6-6
CASSPSYGYTF
>TRBV6-4
CASSGEAADTQYF
>TRBV6-2/TRBV6-3
CASSYSWVSDYGYTF
>TRBV29-1
CSAREGTGYEQYF
>TRBV6-6
CASSYRVSQNEAFF
>TRBV6-5
CASRGGTEAFF
>TRBV5-4
CASGAGGPNTGELFF
>TRBV11-2
CASRLTHTIYF
>TRBV9
CASSVVMGNEQFF
>TRBV5-1
CASSLAQGNTEAFF
>TRBV5-1
CASSLFGKSSYNEQFF
>TRBV7-2
CASSLRQGHSGNTIYF
>TRBV3-1/TRBV3-2
CASSQGQTQYNEQFF
>TRBV11-2
CASSKRENTEAFF
>TRBV4-3
CASSQDSDYGYTF
>TRBV19
CASSIMSQETQYF
>TRBV12-3/TRBV12-4
CASSGGQFNGYTF
>TRBV12-3/TRBV12-4
CASRRGGYEKLFF
>TRBV3-1/TRBV3-2
CASSQDNTRRYEQYF
>TRBV7-2
CASSSQGIRSEQYF
>TRBV9
CASSSGGSSYNEQFF
>TRBV5-1
CASSLGTGSETQYF
>TRBV9
CASSLQTGAPYEQYF